What follows is one TCR beta chain and its context. The data were obtained in a study of identical twins. CDR1 is LGHNA, CDR2 YNFKEQ, per germline. This CDR3 contains 15 residues. J was trimmed by 1 base and V by 1 base; bases with no gene match: 3. One entry per CDR3 protein, called by TCRdb with MiXCR from the 5' RACE reads. The sample lists fewer than 650,000 distinct CDR3 sequences; 9.5% to 10% were seen once. The same sample was also used in a study of yellow fever vaccine responses in identical twins.

Sequencing was carried out using PBMCs. J is TRBJ2-5 and V is TRBV4-2, with 7 bases aligning to TRBD1. This TCR was recovered from a young woman in good health. The CDR3 is CASSQAGTVQETQYF. The CDR3 DNA reads as TGTGCCAGCAGCCAAGCTGGGACAGTCCAAGAGACCCAGTACTTC.